Here is one T cell receptor beta chain with its context. What it binds is unknown. The sample originates from a study of cytomegalovirus exposure and HLA in healthy donors. Study findings and constraints: Most subjects' HLA-A and HLA-B alleles were reportedly predicted from TCR beta sequences. A later analysis linked a missense variant in DCLRE1C to the trimming of TCR beta V and J genes.

The PCR used 60 Vbeta and 13 Jbeta primers. Method: immunoSEQ multiplex PCR; TCRdb's copy keeps in-frame clones and lacks some. The data contain some 190,000 clones, 86% of them singletons. The CDR3 loop spans 16 amino acids. The germline gives CDR1 SGDLS, CDR2 YYNGEE. V dropped 3 bases and J dropped 0; count of bases not matched to a gene: 5. The chain couples TRBV9 to TRBJ2-2; 7 bases fit TRBD2. The sample was PBMCs. This clonotype was obtained from a woman in her twenties or thirties in good health and CMV-seronegative. This CDR3 reads CASSGRGRANTGELFF. In nucleotides, the CDR3 is TGTGCCAGCAGCGGTCGGGGGAGGGCGAACACCGGGGAGCTGTTTTTT.